This TCR beta chain is drawn from a study of cytomegalovirus exposure and HLA in healthy donors (dated by TCRdb to 2016 to 2017). Regarding the complete study: According to an earlier analysis of several hundred of the donors, some 180 million T cells yielded some 110 million unique TCR beta sequences and about 300 Gb of sequence data. A later genetic analysis took genome-wide SNP genotypes for about three fifths of the roughly 700 donors and used that subset as a discovery cohort. Four or five DR-DQ haplotypes were treated as single units for association and clustering because of strong linkage in the cohort. Besides the first cohort of under 700 subjects, a separate validation cohort made up of roughly 120 different subjects was used. The T cell repertoires of 666 subjects were profiled by immunosequencing and related to cytomegalovirus serostatus. A later analysis re-examined previously published TCR beta repertoires from around 670 donors and added high-resolution HLA genotyping to investigate patterns of TCR occurrence. Rather than using new phenotypic data, the later analysis identified candidate immune exposures from TCR beta sequences and from how often those sequences occurred across donors. The study combined high-throughput TCR immunosequencing, statistical association of individual TCRs with disease status, and machine learning to predict cytomegalovirus infection status. Every discovery cohort repertoire had been produced on one sequencing platform. An earlier analysis of approximately 640 of the donors applied high-throughput TCR beta sequencing to assess whether each TCR beta V gene segment acted as functional or pseudogenic. The number of donors typed differed by locus, with about 629-630 for A, B, C, DRB1 and DQB1, around 500 for DQA1, 600 to 610 for DPA1, and about 450 for DPB1. The study aimed to test whether cataloging public T cell receptors could reveal signatures of past pathogen exposure. Among some 400 genotyped donors of the cohort, an average of roughly 230,000 unique TCR beta nucleotide sequences was sequenced per donor, of which about 19% were non-productive. Of the roughly 420 genotyped donors, approximately 81% were placed in the genetic ancestry cluster associated with self-reported Caucasian donors. Alongside the repertoire data, information on donor age, sex, ethnicity and CMV serostatus was compiled. An early release that covered fewer than 750 HLA-typed donors contained around 300 gigabases of sequencing data and around 85 million unique TCR sequences. HLA typing included class I and class II loci at four-digit resolution.

Study-wide conclusions, independent of this receptor: A later genetic analysis reported fewer N-insertions in productive TCRs among donors in an Asian-associated ancestry cluster than the roughly 700-donor mean. Because HLA typing was unavailable for some donors at each locus, only the typed subset was used in association tests. Some IMGT-functional V segments, including TRBV6-2 and TRBV6-3, could not be told apart with the 87-base-pair reads, so those segments were excluded. Immune exposure information for the cohort was limited to CMV serostatus. In this cohort, only TCR beta chains were sequenced, and detectable features were limited by the absence of alpha or paired-chain data. A later genetic analysis associated a missense DCLRE1C variant with V-gene and J-gene trimming of TCR beta chains, and an independent cohort replicated the association. The earlier analysis of 587 of the donors excluded over 15 rarely observed V segments, including chromosome 9 orphons, because counts were too low. A cluster of highly shared sequence variants was judged likely to represent a technical artifact of the sequencing pipeline. In a later analysis, TCR association rates were found to vary across HLA loci, with the most associated TCRs seen for DRB1 alleles and the fewest for HLA-C alleles. When HLA alleles, especially DR and DQ, strongly co-occurred, TCR associations were difficult to assign to individual alleles. A later analysis associated 15,000 to 20,000 TCR beta sequences with specific HLA alleles at a false discovery rate of 0.05. A later analysis found that HLA-associated TCR beta chains were more clonally expanded and had lower generation probabilities than equally common non-associated chains. Roughly uniform sequencing depth across donors was assumed in presence/absence analyses, although this assumption may not hold. According to a later analysis, parvovirus B19, influenza, CMV and Epstein-Barr virus appeared linked to several top co-occurrence clusters. The authors suggested that the approach could potentially be generalized to other disease states and immunological phenotypes. Most TCR sequences were seen in very few donors, while some public TCRs were found in many individuals. A further reported finding was that TCR beta sequences accurately predicted the HLA-A and HLA-B alleles for most subjects in the first cohort. In a later analysis, most CMV-associated TCR beta chains were found to appear HLA-restricted, with HLA associations seemingly driven largely by CMV exposure. In an earlier analysis of fewer than 750 of the donors, most TCR beta V segments were observed in productive rearrangements about 87% or about 30% of the time, broadly matching IMGT annotations. Linkage disequilibrium might explain the correlated functional status among segregating V segments, but an unknown experimental factor could not be excluded. In vitro tests confirmed that a few of the cytomegalovirus-associated TCR beta chains recognize cytomegalovirus antigens. The study listed 164 TCR beta chains as associated with cytomegalovirus. The classifier was reported to diagnose cytomegalovirus status with high specificity and sensitivity in both the original and validation cohorts.

The germline V gene sets CDR1 to KGHSH and CDR2 to LQKENI. Between the V and J ends, shortened by 5 bases and 7 bases respectively, the junction contains 12 bases. From the cysteine up to the phenylalanine, the CDR3 has a length of 13 residues. Only the CDR3 region is kept as DNA, spanning 39 bases read in frame from base 1. On this clone itself: Its antigen remains unidentified. Base qualities were left out, and no much larger clone turns up one base away.

The library relied on the immunoSEQ multiplex PCR assay. For the multiplex PCR, a mixture combining 60 forward primers for TCR Vbeta segments and 13 reverse primers for TCR Jbeta segments was used. Amplification of the CDR3 region of rearranged TCR beta genes was performed with a multiplex PCR assay on genomic DNA. The amplified TCR beta libraries were sequenced on the Illumina HiSeq System as 87-base-pair reads. For the original study's pipeline: Across the 600 to 700 repertoires, a later analysis counted approximately 75 million unique TCR beta chains, 9 million to 14 million of which were shared by at least two donors. Raw reads were error-corrected and collapsed into unique sequences with a nearest-neighbor algorithm that merged closely related sequences to remove PCR and sequencing errors. CDR3 sequences were aligned to IMGT reference sequences to assign V, D and J gene segments. For a sequence to be retained, at least a six-nucleotide match to both a V gene segment and a J gene segment was required. A rearrangement counted as productive if the CDR3 had no stop codons and remained in frame with V and J, and every other rearrangement counted as non-productive. CDR3 was defined by IMGT convention, running from the second conserved V-encoded cysteine to the conserved J-encoded phenylalanine. The earlier analysis of roughly 590 of the donors excluded sequences that lacked an unambiguous match to a single V gene segment. In an earlier analysis of a few hundred of the donors, V segments were called functional above 56.7% productive rearrangements and were called segregating when the between-donor standard deviation exceeded 5%. To diagnose cytomegalovirus status from the catalog of TCR beta chain sequences, a statistical classification framework was built. In a later analysis, TCR nucleotide sequences were compared against IMGT/GENE-DB human TR gene sequences so that V and J genes could be assigned. The TCRdist pipeline was used in a later analysis to assign CDR3 sequences and most-parsimonious VDJ recombination scenarios. In a later analysis, each TCR beta chain was defined by its CDR3 amino acid sequence together with its V-gene family, and reads without a unique V-gene family were excluded. To address suspected cross-contamination and a sequencing artifact, a later analysis removed 450 to 700 highly shared, low-generation-probability nucleotide sequences. In a later analysis, a clonal expansion index was calculated for each public chain from normalized within-repertoire ranks of inferred template counts. In a later analysis, generation probabilities were computed with a VDJ recombination model fitted to out-of-frame rearrangements, and the resulting probabilities were checked against IGoR. In a later analysis, hypergeometric tests were used to score TCR-TCR, TCR-HLA and TCR-CMV co-occurrence, with a repertoire-size bias correction applied to TCR pairs. False discovery rates were estimated in a later analysis by permuting HLA or CMV assignments 20 times. In a later analysis, co-occurring TCRs were grouped using DBSCAN, with TCRdist sequence similarity added in when clustering inside HLA-allele-positive subsets. Repertoires with fewer than 30,000 or more than 120,000 public chains, plus five repertoires with anomalous nucleotide sharing, were excluded from co-occurrence clustering. TCRdb retrieved this table from immuneACCESS and kept in-frame rearrangements only. Not all clones are present; in checked studies, unresolved V genes account for under half, and no reason is known for the remainder. The V and J calls and clone size come from that table; D and trimming were worked out from the DNA. The sample profile shows roughly 120,000 clones; about 8.6% of them were found once. Around 6% of the sample belongs to the ten largest clones.

In total, 630 or so healthy bone marrow donors made up the cohort. All cohort members were sampled while nominally healthy, although unrecorded immune exposures were likely present. The donor tested CMV seropositive and was one of the 289 seropositive cohort members. Each donor provided a peripheral blood sample, and peripheral blood mononuclear cells were used for TCR beta sequencing. Genomic DNA extraction from the blood cell samples was performed with the Qiagen DNeasy Blood Extraction Kit. The chain is encoded by TRBV18 joined to TRBJ2-1; TRBD2 could be the D gene, as 5 bases match. Sequences were obtained from PBMCs. The source is a middle-aged woman in good health and CMV-seropositive. For the CDR3, the sequence is CASSASRGNEQFF. The bases read TGTGCCAGCTCAGCTTCACGGGGAAATGAGCAGTTCTTC.